The T cell receptor (beta chain) under discussion was sequenced for a study of Ad26.COV2.S vaccination and SARS-CoV-2 variants. V lost 3 bases to trimming and J lost 7 bases; unmatched junction nucleotides: 5. The CDR3 covers 15 residues. Germline assignment: CDR1 KGHSH and CDR2 LQKENI. Treatment: around 19 received Ad26.COV2.S at low or high dose, single or two shots; about 5 received placebo; per-sample allocation not given. On day 63 after the first injection, vaccine and placebo recipients gave samples. Repertoires were generated with immunoSEQ multiplex PCR, while TCRdb's copy carries only in-frame clones and drops some. Of about 460,000 clones in the sample, approximately 90% were seen once. Findings and limits, study-wide: An underestimation of total T cell responses may have resulted from the TCR breadth and depth analyses.

Note on this clone: Its antigen is undetermined. Other DNA sequences of this sample code for an identical CDR3.

V usage is TRBV18 and J usage is TRBJ1-6; 8 bases are shared with TRBD1. This sequence was found in a person aged 18 to 65 who received the Ad26.COV2.S COVID-19 vaccine or a placebo. This sample comprised peripheral blood, obtained in a trial of Ad26.COV2.S vaccine versus placebo. The CDR3 here is CASSPPGQENSPLHF. CDR3 coding DNA: TGTGCCAGCTCACCTCCGGGACAGGAGAATTCACCCCTCCACTTT.